Reported below is one T cell receptor beta chain. Its cognate antigen is unknown. This sample was taken from a study of beta chain features in type 1 diabetes. Sequenced material consisted of expressed TCRB transcripts (all of the isolated RNA was reverse transcribed). The table came from immunoSEQ multiplex PCR; TCRdb's copy has only in-frame clones and leaves some out. This table holds more than 350,000 clones, 11% found once. V gave up 8 bases and J gave up 3 bases, with 12 bases separating them. Germline CDR1 is MNHEY and CDR2 is SVGAGI. The CDR3 is 13 amino acids. Broader study findings: At VDJ recombination sites, type 1 diabetes patients had fewer insertions and more deleted nucleotides.

The receptor's source is a woman younger than 35 in good health. This sequence joins TRBV6-5 and TRBJ2-3, with a tentative D call TRBD2 (5 bases). Sequenced sample: naive CD4+ T cells from blood. The CDR3 bases are TGTGCCAGCCGGGTTACGGGGACAGATACGCAGTATTTT. This codes for CASRVTGTDTQYF.